One and the same sample provided the 23 T cell receptor beta chains below, sequenced in a study of regulatory T cells in long-lasting Graves disease. Building the TCR beta libraries relied on iRepertoire HTBI primers, and CDR3 regions underwent Arm-PCR. TCRdb ran MiXCR on the multiplex PCR reads and lists one entry per CDR3 protein. Counted here are hundreds of thousands of distinct CDR3 sequences, about 15% occurring once; the ten biggest clones make up approximately 12%. Time point defined: newly diagnosed GD, antithyroid drugs for less than 3 months. Isolated PBMC RNA provided the starting material for the TCR library. These same data were also listed under a study on T cells in Graves' hyperthyroidism and ophthalmopathy.

The sequences come from peripheral blood mononuclear cells (PBMCs), collected at new diagnosis, from a patient treated with antithyroid drugs. These receptors were obtained from a woman aged 30 to 39 with Graves disease.

In this sample, this clonotype turned up many times. This chain joins TRBV3-1 and TRBJ1-2, with unresolved D. Trimming pared 4 bases from V and 4 bases from J, leaving 13 bases between. The CDR3 is made up of 14 amino acids. Germline CDR1 reads LGHDT; CDR2 reads YNNKEL (reference sequence). The CDR3 coding sequence is TGTGCCAGCAGCCCCGGGAGTATGGGCTATGGCTACACCTTC. Its protein product is CASSPGSMGYGYTF. Combining the CDR3 with reference TRBV3-1 and TRBJ1-2 gives the whole variable domain DTAVSQTPKYLVTQMGNDKSIKCEQNLGHDTMYWYKQDSKKFLKIMFSYNNKELIINETVPNRFSPKSPDKAHLNLHINSLELGDSAVYFCASSPGSMGYGYTFGSGTRLTVV.

The chain links TRBV7-9 to TRBJ2-7, with TRBD1 matching over 8 bases. V lost 5 bases, J lost 3 bases, and 6 bases stayed unmatched. CDR3 length: 14 amino acids. Germline V gene sequence: CDR1 SEHNR, CDR2 FQNEAQ (reference sequence). The CDR3 DNA reads TGTGCCAGCAGCAGGGGACAGGCGAACTACGAGCAGTACTTC. Amino acids: CASSRGQANYEQYF.

The rearrangement joins TRBV13 to TRBJ1-5; the D gene is possibly TRBD1 (6 bases). The ends were cut back, 8 bases at V and 2 bases at J, with 10 bases in the middle. This CDR3 is 13 amino acids long. Germline V gene lookup returns CDR1 PRHDT and CDR2 FYEKMQ (reference sequence). The CDR3 protein is CASCWTGNQPQHF. The CDR3 DNA follows: TGTGCCAGCTGTTGGACAGGCAATCAGCCCCAGCATTTT.

This clonotype turned up a few times. The rearrangement uses TRBV7-9 and TRBJ1-1; 9 bases map to TRBD1. The CDR3 is 15 residues long. The V segment lost 5 bases and the J segment 2 bases; nucleotides outside the gene matches: 6. CDR1 and CDR2 from the germline V gene are SEHNR and FQNEAQ (reference sequence). In DNA, the CDR3 is TGTGCCAGCAGCCCGCCACAGGGGGCTAACACTGAAGCTTTCTTT. It specifies CASSPPQGANTEAFF.

This clonotype was seen more than once but under ten times. The chain joins TRBV27 to TRBJ2-3; D gene ambiguous. CDR1 is MNHEY and CDR2 is SMNVEV in the germline V gene (reference sequence). The V end lost 5 bases, the J end lost 5 bases, and 17 bases lay between the germline ends. The CDR3 totals 15 residues. This CDR3 reads CASSPRLRQQDTQYF. In DNA, the CDR3 is TGTGCCAGCAGTCCCCGACTCCGCCAGCAAGATACGCAGTATTTT.

Remarks on this clonotype: This is likely an artifact of a read error, given a far larger clone one base away. The chain has TRBV2 and TRBJ2-5; 10 bases agree with TRBD2. The germline V gene has CDR1 SNHLY and CDR2 FYNNEI. CDR3 length equals 13 residues. Unmatched junction bases numbered 10, after V lost 7 bases and J lost 11 bases. CDR3 in amino acids: CASKPSGSGEQYF. CDR3 in DNA: TGTGCCAGCAAGCCTAGCGGGAGTGGTGAGCAGTACTTC.

This clonotype was found many times. CDR3 region: CASSLGWESYEQYF. CDR3 coding DNA: TGTGCCAGCAGCTTAGGCTGGGAAAGCTACGAGCAGTACTTC. The chain couples TRBV7-8 to TRBJ2-7; no clear D. Per germline, CDR1 SGHVS and CDR2 FQNEAQ. CDR3 length: 14 amino acids. Trimming left V 1 base short and J 3 bases short, with 10 bases between.

This clonotype has at least ten counts. The chain links TRBV29-1 to TRBJ1-5, with 7 nucleotides matching TRBD1. Germline trimming cut 4 bases from V and 7 bases from J; bases unmatched to any gene: 7. In germline, CDR1 is SQVTM, CDR2 ANQGSEA. The CDR3 is made up of 13 amino acids. In nucleotides, the CDR3 is TGCAGCGTTGGGGAGGGGGCCGGGCAGCCCCAGCATTTT. Amino acid sequence: CSVGEGAGQPQHF.

In this sample, this clonotype turned up once. The chain links TRBV29-1 to TRBJ2-7, with TRBD1 matching over 12 bases. Trimming removed 6 bases from V and 6 bases from J; junction bases left unmatched: 9. The CDR3 contains 14 residues. Germline V gene sequence: CDR1 SQVTM, CDR2 ANQGSEA. The CDR3 loop reads CSVERWDRGLEQYF. In nucleotides, the CDR3 is TGCAGCGTCGAAAGATGGGACAGGGGGCTCGAGCAGTACTTC.

This clonotype was picked up a small number of times. The chain is built from TRBV24-1 and TRBJ2-1; D is unresolved. Germline V gene sequence: CDR1 KGHDR, CDR2 SFDVKD. This CDR3 has 13 amino acids. V gave up 3 bases and J gave up 8 bases, with 10 bases separating them. CDR3 coding DNA: TGTGCCACCAGTGATCCAGGATTCTATGAGCAGTTCTTC. Protein: CATSDPGFYEQFF.

This clonotype was counted at least ten times. V gene TRBV7-9 combines with J gene TRBJ2-7; D not resolved. The CDR3 loop spans 14 amino acids. Deletions cut 2 bases from V and 2 bases from J, with 10 bases between. Germline assignment: CDR1 SEHNR and CDR2 FQNEAQ (reference sequence). The CDR3 DNA is TGTGCCAGCAGCTTAACAGCAATCACCTACGAGCAGTACTTC. Protein sequence: CASSLTAITYEQYF. The full variable domain, rest sourced from reference TRBV7-9 and TRBJ2-7, is DTGVSQNPRHKITKRGQNVTFRCDPISEHNRLYWYRQTLGQGPEFLTYFQNEAQLEKSRLLSDRFSAERPKGSFSTLEIQRTEQGDSAMYLCASSLTAITYEQYFGPGTRLTVT.

The J gene is TRBJ1-6, the V gene TRBV6-1; 7 bases agree with TRBD1. CDR3 length: 15 amino acids. V lost 6 bases to trimming and J lost 9 bases; unmatched junction nucleotides: 11. Germline CDR1 reads MNHNS; CDR2 reads SASEGT. CDR3 loop: CASSTGTVESSPLHF. CDR3 bases: TGTGCCAGCAGCACGGGGACAGTAGAATCTTCACCCCTCCACTTT.

This clonotype was counted at least ten times. The genes are TRBV7-2 and TRBJ2-1; 9 bases are a match to TRBD2. The CDR3 length is 16 residues. With V trimmed by 7 bases and J by 2 bases, 9 bases remained unmatched. The V gene's germline CDR1 is SGHTA and CDR2 FQGNSA. This CDR3 reads CASTLSGSVTYNEQFF. The CDR3 DNA sequence: TGTGCCAGCACCCTTAGCGGGAGTGTCACCTACAATGAGCAGTTCTTC.

This chain uses TRBV24-1 with TRBJ2-3; D unresolved. Per germline, CDR1 KGHDR and CDR2 SFDVKD. The CDR3 has 14 residues. Deletions cut 1 base from V and 4 bases from J, with 8 bases between. The CDR3 DNA follows: TGTGCCACCAGTGATTTTGTGGGTGCAGATACGCAGTATTTT. The encoded protein is CATSDFVGADTQYF.

The J gene is TRBJ2-3, the V gene TRBV7-9; 13 bases align to TRBD2. Losses at the gene ends were 5 bases for V and 6 bases for J; bases not matched to a gene: 8. The CDR3 consists of 16 residues. Germline V gives CDR1 SEHNR, CDR2 FQNEAQ (reference sequence). The CDR3 coding sequence is TGTGCCAGCAGCACTACTAGCGGGAGGGCCGCGGATACGCAGTATTTT. Its translation: CASSTTSGRAADTQYF.

This clonotype was picked up many times. V and J are TRBV20-1 and TRBJ1-2; D perhaps matches TRBD1 (5 bases). The CDR3 is 12 amino acids. V dropped 7 bases and J dropped 8 bases, with 17 bases sitting between them. CDR1 is DFQATT, CDR2 SNEGSKA, per germline (reference sequence). DNA of the CDR3: TGCAGTGTAGTCCGGGACTTGAGGGGCTACACCTTC. It yields the protein CSVVRDLRGYTF.

Only a few counts were recorded for this clonotype. The rearrangement uses TRBV6-2 or TRBV6-3 and TRBJ2-7, with 9 bases matching TRBD1. Germline-derived CDR1 and CDR2 are MNHEY and SVGEGT. V dropped 4 bases and J dropped 3; count of bases not matched to a gene: 1. The CDR3 totals 13 residues. CDR3 in amino acids: CASSWDRDYEQYF. CDR3 sequence (DNA): TGTGCCAGCAGTTGGGACAGGGACTACGAGCAGTACTTC.

This clonotype was seen ten or more times. The gene calls are TRBV20-1 and TRBJ1-4; 7 bases agree with TRBD1. The CDR3 sequence is 14 residues long. J gave up 8 bases and V 3 bases, and 9 bases lay outside the gene matches. Germline values: CDR1 DFQATT, CDR2 SNEGSKA (reference sequence). The CDR3 DNA sequence: TGCAGTGCTAGTGACACTCGAGGGGGCGAAAAACTGTTTTTT. Amino acids: CSASDTRGGEKLFF.

This clonotype was counted ten times or more. The V gene is TRBV3-1, the J gene TRBJ2-1; D call uncertain. This CDR3 comprises 16 residues. Trimming left V 4 bases short and J 10 bases short, with 23 bases between. Germline CDR1 is LGHDT and CDR2 is YNNKEL (reference sequence). The CDR3 DNA follows: TGTGCCAGCAGCCTCGGAACAGCACGGCAAAGAGAGGAGCAGTTCTTC. This sequence encodes CASSLGTARQREEQFF.

This clonotype was observed many times. The rearrangement links TRBV28 to TRBJ1-2; possible D gene TRBD1, 5 bases. This CDR3 is built from 17 residues. V shed 3 bases and J shed 7 bases, with 24 bases lying between them. Germline CDR1 is MDHEN and CDR2 is SYDVKM. CDR3 residues: CASSLGGVTRLRAGYTF. In DNA form, the CDR3 reads TGTGCCAGCAGTTTGGGCGGGGTGACCAGGCTCAGGGCTGGCTACACCTTC.

This clonotype came up many times. The chain uses TRBV7-9 and TRBJ1-1; D unclear. Per the germline V gene, CDR1 is SEHNR and CDR2 is FQNEAQ (reference sequence). V was shortened by 1 base and J by 1 base, with 4 bases between the two germline ends. The CDR3 is 13 residues long. The CDR3: CASSLVGNTEAFF. In DNA, the CDR3 is TGTGCCAGCAGCTTAGTCGGGAACACTGAAGCTTTCTTT.

This clonotype was seen many times. The rearrangement uses TRBV29-1 and TRBJ2-5; 7 positions match TRBD1. Germline V lookup: CDR1 SQVTM, CDR2 ANQGSEA. CDR3 length equals 13 residues. Trimming took 5 bases from V and 3 from J; bases not matched to a gene: 6. CDR3: CSVSSGTEETQYF. DNA for the CDR3: TGCAGCGTTTCCTCCGGGACAGAAGAGACCCAGTACTTC.

This clonotype occurred many times. The V and J genes are TRBV7-3 and TRBJ2-3, with D tentatively TRBD2 (5 bases). The germline V gene encodes CDR1 SGHTA and CDR2 FQGTGA. V was clipped by 0 bases and J by 4 bases, with 11 bases between them. The CDR3 length is 15 residues. The CDR3 sequence is CASSLTGLAPDTQYF. The CDR3 DNA sequence: TGTGCCAGCAGCTTAACTGGCCTAGCCCCAGATACGCAGTATTTT.